Each of the 28 T cell receptor beta chains below was sequenced from the same sample in a study of T cell changes during pregnancy in multiple sclerosis (dated by TCRdb to about 2019). The method was the immunoSEQ multiplex PCR assay. TCRdb carries this immuneACCESS record with in-frame sequences only. Its versions omit some clonotypes, under half of them owing to an unresolved V gene in the studies checked, with the rest unexplained. For this sample the table gives roughly 93,000 clones, of which 85% to 95% were detected only once. The ten largest clones take up about 0.91% of the sample. The sequencing used peripheral blood, collected before pregnancy. The source is a female donor with multiple sclerosis, enrolled in a pregnancy study.

This chain joins TRBV5-4 and TRBJ2-3; 13 bases fit TRBD2. CDR1 and CDR2 from the germline V gene are SGHNT and YYREEE (reference sequence). Germline trimming cut 4 bases from V and 4 bases from J; bases unmatched to any gene: 6. The CDR3 contains 16 residues. CDR3 amino acids: CASSLRLAGGSDTQYF. The DNA for the CDR3 is TGTGCCAGCAGCCTACGACTAGCGGGGGGATCAGATACGCAGTATTTT.

J is TRBJ2-3 and V is TRBV27, with D perhaps TRBD2 (5 bases). The length of the CDR3 is 14 residues. The germline V gene encodes CDR1 MNHEY and CDR2 SMNVEV (reference sequence). V lost 3 bases, J lost 6 bases, and 13 bases lay in between. The CDR3 here is CASSFGQWEDTQYF. CDR3 sequence (DNA): TGTGCCAGCAGTTTCGGCCAATGGGAGGATACGCAGTATTTT.

The rearrangement uses TRBV4-3 and TRBJ1-3; D unresolved. Germline V gives CDR1 LGHNA, CDR2 YSLEER. V dropped 4 bases and J dropped 0 bases, with 13 bases sitting between them. The length of the CDR3 is 16 residues. CDR3 amino acids: CASSPLPGFSGNTIYF. CDR3 DNA: TGCGCCAGCAGCCCTCTCCCCGGGTTCTCTGGAAACACCATATATTTT.

This rearrangement joins TRBV5-1 to TRBJ1-5; TRBD1 is a possible D gene (5 bases). Germline values: CDR1 SGHRS, CDR2 YFSETQ. The CDR3 loop spans 15 amino acids. Trimming stripped 0 bases from V and 5 bases from J, with 12 bases between. CDR3 amino acids: CASSLGQGVHQPQHF. The CDR3 nucleotides read TGCGCCAGCAGCTTGGGTCAGGGCGTCCATCAGCCCCAGCATTTT.

The gene calls are TRBV4-3 and TRBJ2-2, with 7 bases identical to TRBD1. The ends lost 1 base at V and 4 bases at J; junction bases unmatched: 3. This CDR3 is built from 15 residues. Germline lookup yields CDR1 LGHNA and CDR2 YSLEER. In nucleotides, the CDR3 is TGCGCCAGCAGCCAAGGTGCAGGGGGCACCGGGGAGCTGTTTTTT. Amino acids: CASSQGAGGTGELFF.

The chain links TRBV7-2 to TRBJ2-1; 8 nucleotides align to TRBD2. CDR1 is SGHTA, CDR2 FQGNSA, per germline. The CDR3 has 15 residues. J lost 4 bases, V lost 4 bases, and 6 bases had no gene match. The CDR3 loop is CASSSRGDLYNEQFF. The CDR3 DNA reads as TGTGCCAGCAGCTCGCGGGGGGATCTTTACAATGAGCAGTTCTTC.

J is TRBJ2-7 and V is TRBV5-6; D might be TRBD1 (5 bases). This CDR3 has 12 residues. The germline CDR1 and CDR2 sequences are SGHDT and YYEEEE. Deletions cut 4 bases from V and 6 bases from J, with 11 bases between. The CDR3: CASSLTGREQYF. The CDR3 DNA sequence: TGTGCCAGCAGCCTAACAGGTCGCGAGCAGTACTTC.

This rearrangement joins TRBV5-1 to TRBJ2-7, with TRBD2 matching 7 bases. V trimming: 4 bases; J trimming: 4 bases; junction bases outside the gene matches: 8. CDR1 SGHRS and CDR2 YFSETQ come from the germline V gene. This CDR3 region has 14 residues. The CDR3 DNA reads TGCGCCAGCAGCCCGGAGCGGGGAGGGTACGAGCAGTACTTC. It yields the protein CASSPERGGYEQYF.

Here the CDR3 DNA reads TGTGCCAGCAGTCGGAACACCGGGGAGCTGTTTTTT. Translation gives CASSRNTGELFF. The rearrangement links TRBV2 to TRBJ2-2; D is uncertain. V was trimmed by 5 bases and J by 1 base, leaving 2 bases between them. This CDR3 is 12 amino acids long. Germline CDR1 and CDR2: SNHLY and FYNNEI.

V gene TRBV19 combines with J gene TRBJ2-5; TRBD1 aligns across 10 bases. From germline, CDR1 is LNHDA and CDR2 SQIVND (reference sequence). The CDR3 covers 15 residues. The junction had 7 bases not matched to a gene; V was cut back by 5 bases and J by 4 bases. This CDR3 is CASSPGQGKAETQYF. CDR3 in DNA: TGTGCCAGTAGTCCGGGACAGGGGAAAGCAGAGACCCAGTACTTC.

The count of this clone is one. The CDR3 protein is CASSVRQDYNEQFF. As DNA, the CDR3 is TGTGCCAGCAGCGTAAGACAGGATTACAATGAGCAGTTCTTC. The V call is TRBV7-9, the J call TRBJ2-1, with TRBD1 as a possible D gene (6 bases). CDR3 length equals 14 residues. V was cut by 5 bases and J by 4 bases, with 12 bases left in between. CDR1 and CDR2 (germline): SEHNR, FQNEAQ (reference sequence).

The rearrangement links TRBV9 to TRBJ2-2, with 10 bases lining up with TRBD1. This CDR3 contains 17 residues. Germline V gene data show CDR1 as SGDLS and CDR2 as YYNGEE. Germline trimming cut 2 bases from V and 5 bases from J; bases unmatched to any gene: 9. The CDR3 sequence is CASSVPRDRGWTGELFF. The CDR3 region has the DNA TGTGCCAGCAGCGTCCCCCGGGACAGGGGTTGGACCGGGGAGCTGTTTTTT.

This chain links TRBV28 with TRBJ1-5; the D gene is possibly TRBD1 (6 bases). CDR1 and CDR2 (germline): MDHEN, SYDVKM. V lost 5 bases to trimming and J lost 6 bases, with 14 bases between them. This CDR3 region has 14 residues. This CDR3 is CASSQQGNSQPQHF. For the CDR3, the DNA is TGTGCCAGCAGTCAACAGGGTAACAGTCAGCCCCAGCATTTT.

J is TRBJ1-2 and V is TRBV7-9; TRBD1 aligns across 9 bases. There are 14 residues in the CDR3. Looked up from germline, CDR1 is SEHNR and CDR2 is FQNEAQ (reference sequence). V lost 6 bases, J lost 8 bases, and 10 bases stayed unmatched. CDR3 amino acids: CASREGTGYGGYTF. The CDR3 region has the DNA TGTGCCAGCAGGGAGGGGACAGGGTATGGCGGCTACACCTTC.

V gene TRBV5-1 combines with J gene TRBJ2-7; no firm D call. In germline, CDR1 is SGHRS, CDR2 YFSETQ. The length of the CDR3 is 16 residues. Trimming stripped 3 bases from V and 1 base from J, with 17 bases between. The CDR3 sequence is CASSSEDPRISYEQYF. CDR3 nucleotide sequence: TGCGCCAGCAGCTCCGAAGATCCTAGGATATCCTACGAGCAGTACTTC.

CDR3 sequence: CASSQGTREGEDTQYF. In nucleotides, the CDR3 is TGTGCCAGCAGCCAAGGGACGCGGGAGGGTGAAGATACGCAGTATTTT. The chain couples TRBV4-2 to TRBJ2-3, with TRBD2 matching 9 bases. The CDR3 is 16 residues long. The J segment lost 5 bases and the V segment lost 1 base, leaving 7 bases of the junction unmatched. Looked up from germline, CDR1 is LGHNA and CDR2 is YNFKEQ.

This sequence joins TRBV10-2 and TRBJ1-1; no firm D call. The V gene lost 0 bases and the J gene lost 4 bases, with 3 bases spanning the gap. Germline CDR1 reads WSHSY; CDR2 reads SAAADI. CDR3 size: 12 residues. CDR3 sequence (DNA): TGCGCCAGCAGTGAGTCTCTCACTGAAGCTTTCTTT. Residues: CASSESLTEAFF.

The rearrangement links TRBV28 to TRBJ2-7, with 8 bases identical to TRBD1. Germline CDR1 is MDHEN and CDR2 is SYDVKM. The CDR3 runs 16 residues. Losses at the gene ends were 5 bases for V and 9 bases for J; bases not matched to a gene: 18. CDR3 coding DNA: TGTGCCAGCAGTCCCATTACAGGGGGGCTTCTCGGAGGGCAGTACTTC. Translation: CASSPITGGLLGGQYF.

The genes are TRBV11-2 and TRBJ1-1; 12 nucleotides align to TRBD1. This CDR3 has 17 amino acids. CDR1 is SGHAT, CDR2 FQNNGV, per germline. Trimming removed 3 bases from V and 1 base from J; junction bases left unmatched: 6. The CDR3 DNA reads TGTGCCAGCAGCTTGGGGACAGGGGGCAGGGGGAACACTGAAGCTTTCTTT. Translation: CASSLGTGGRGNTEAFF.

The genes are TRBV7-9 and TRBJ1-4; tentatively, D is TRBD1 (5 bases). The CDR3 extends over 16 amino acids. CDR1 is SEHNR, CDR2 FQNEAQ, per germline (reference sequence). V was trimmed by 5 bases and J by 0 bases, leaving 13 bases between them. CDR3 bases: TGTGCCAGCAGCCAGGGTCGTCAATCAACTAATGAAAAACTGTTTTTT. The encoded protein is CASSQGRQSTNEKLFF.

The CDR3 reads CASRPTGGEKPQHF. The CDR3 coding sequence is TGTGCCAGTAGACCGACAGGGGGCGAAAAGCCCCAGCATTTT. The J gene is TRBJ1-5, the V gene TRBV19; 10 nucleotides align to TRBD1. Trimming took 6 bases from V and 8 from J; bases not matched to a gene: 7. The V gene's germline CDR1 is LNHDA and CDR2 SQIVND (reference sequence). The CDR3 totals 14 residues.

J is TRBJ2-2 and V is TRBV12-5; a weak D match, TRBD2 (5 bases). The V end lost 4 bases, the J end lost 5 bases, and 8 bases lay between the germline ends. In germline, CDR1 is LGHNT, CDR2 FRNRAP. This CDR3 comprises 13 residues. CDR3 nucleotide sequence: TGTGCTAGTGGTTCAAGGGAGACCGGGGAGCTGTTTTTT. This gives the protein CASGSRETGELFF.

This rearrangement joins TRBV27 to TRBJ1-5; 9 bases map to TRBD1. After removal of 6 bases from V and 7 bases from J, the junction contained 10 bases not matched to a gene. From germline, CDR1 is MNHEY and CDR2 SMNVEV (reference sequence). The CDR3 runs to 15 residues. CDR3 nucleotides: TGTGCCAGCAGGTCAATCCGGGACAGGGAACAGCCCCAGCATTTT. As protein: CASRSIRDREQPQHF.

The chain couples TRBV7-8 to TRBJ2-1; 9 bases agree with TRBD2. CDR1 is SGHVS, CDR2 FQNEAQ, per germline. The CDR3 loop spans 12 amino acids. V shed 2 bases and J 15 bases; nucleotides not matched to a gene: 5. The chain's CDR3 is CASSLLAGLRFF. In DNA, the CDR3 is TGTGCCAGCAGCTTACTAGCGGGACTTAGGTTCTTC. The variable domain in full, with the rest retrieved from reference TRBV7-8 and TRBJ2-1, is GAGVSQSPRYKVAKRGQDVALRCDPISGHVSLFWYQQALGQGPEFLTYFQNEAQLDKSGLPSDRFFAERPEGSVSTLKIQRTQQEDSAVYLCASSLLAGLRFFGPGTRLTVL.

The chain employs TRBV25-1 and TRBJ2-7, with D possibly TRBD1 on 6 matching bases. This CDR3 region has 18 residues. Germline loops: CDR1 MGHDK, CDR2 SYGVNS. V shed 6 bases and J shed 6 bases, with 30 bases lying between them. The CDR3 sequence: CASRGVGILRGGRVEQYF. The CDR3 DNA sequence: TGTGCCAGCAGGGGGGTAGGGATTCTAAGAGGGGGACGGGTCGAGCAGTACTTC.

This chain joins TRBV28 and TRBJ1-2; D gene ambiguous. The V end was cut by 4 bases, the J end by 5 bases, with 14 bases between. The CDR3 is 14 residues long. Germline V gives CDR1 MDHEN, CDR2 SYDVKM. This chain's CDR3 is CASSSRLHGYGYTF. As DNA, the CDR3 is TGTGCCAGCAGTTCTAGACTGCATGGGTATGGCTACACCTTC.

J is TRBJ2-1 and V is TRBV7-6, with 8 bases lining up with TRBD2. V was pared by 1 base and J by 5 bases, with 4 bases of the junction left unmatched. In germline, CDR1 is SGHVS, CDR2 FNYEAQ. CDR3 length equals 15 residues. The CDR3 nucleotides are TGTGCCAGCAGCTTAGTAACTAGCGGTGACAATGAGCAGTTCTTC. It yields the protein CASSLVTSGDNEQFF.

The chain recombines TRBV7-2 with TRBJ2-3; 10 bases are a match to TRBD2. Germline lookup yields CDR1 SGHTA and CDR2 FQGNSA. The CDR3 has 15 amino acids. V lost 5 bases and J lost 7; bases outside the gene matches: 9. The CDR3 coding sequence is TGTGCCAGCAGCCCTAGCGGGAGTAGTATATATACGCAGTATTTT. Protein sequence: CASSPSGSSIYTQYF.